This T cell receptor beta chain was recorded in a study of T-cell reconstitution after alpha-beta-depleted transplantation in children. TCRbeta library preparation incorporated unique molecular identifiers. Each CDR3 protein is one row after TCRdb ran MiXCR on the PCR reads. Of 530,000 or so distinct CDR3 sequences listed, over 25% are singletons. With V trimmed by 6 bases and J by 5 bases, 7 bases remained unmatched. Germline assignment: CDR1 SEHNR and CDR2 FQNEAQ (reference sequence). CDR3 length: 15 amino acids. This clonotype showed up just a few times. Its matching antigen is unknown. Broader study findings: By about two months after transplant, alpha-beta T cells reportedly arose from several hundred graft clones that had expanded. T-cell numbers and diversity one year post-transplant derived largely from freshly generated T cells. Surviving recipient T cells and intrathymic progenitors accounted for some patients' high TCRbeta diversity at day 60.

This chain links TRBV7-9 with TRBJ2-3; 11 bases match TRBD2. This material consisted of PBMCs, taken before TCRalphabeta/CD19-depleted stem cell transplant. The origin of this receptor is a boy in the first two years of life with Wiskott-Aldrich syndrome, due to receive a stem cell transplant. The CDR3 DNA reads as TGTGCCAGCAGACTAGCGGGAGTGTCGGAAGATACGCAGTATTTT. It is translated as CASRLAGVSEDTQYF. Based on the CDR3 plus reference TRBV7-9 and TRBJ2-3, the full variable domain is DTGVSQNPRHKITKRGQNVTFRCDPISEHNRLYWYRQTLGQGPEFLTYFQNEAQLEKSRLLSDRFSAERPKGSFSTLEIQRTEQGDSAMYLCASRLAGVSEDTQYFGPGTRLTVL.